This T cell receptor beta chain was profiled in a study of OX40 agonist ivuxolimab in advanced cancers. Study-wide background: Patients were dosed with the agonistic anti-OX40 (CD134) antibody ivuxolimab. Whole-study results and caveats: Blood T cells, both CD4+ and CD8+, expanded clonally by week 6 at 0.1 to 3.0 mg/kg. Antigen specificity was not determined for the expanded peripheral T cells. Certain nonresponders likewise exhibited a low normalized T-cell clonal expansion.

Trimming removed 5 bases at V and 0 bases at J, with 8 bases between. Germline V gene lookup returns CDR1 LNHNV and CDR2 YYDKDF (reference sequence). CDR3 length equals 14 residues. Sequencing used immunoSEQ multiplex PCR; TCRdb keeps in-frame clones, though not all of them. The sample holds about 67,000 clones, roughly nine tenths seen once. About this clone: Its antigen is still unknown.

The chain links TRBV15 to TRBJ1-3; D call uncertain. The material was CD4+ or CD8+ T cells sorted from blood, obtained in a trial of the OX40 agonist ivuxolimab. The clonotype comes from an adult with an advanced solid tumor such as melanoma, head and neck, liver or kidney cancer. The CDR3 is CATSFGYSGNTIYF. DNA of the CDR3: TGTGCCACCAGCTTCGGGTACTCTGGAAACACCATATATTTT. Full variable domain (missing parts from reference TRBV15 and TRBJ1-3): DAMVIQNPRYQVTQFGKPVTLSCSQTLNHNVMYWYQQKSSQAPKLLFHYYDKDFNNEADTPDNFQSRRPNTSFCFLDIRSPGLGDTAMYLCATSFGYSGNTIYFGEGSWLTVV.